These 16 T cell receptor beta chains share one sample of origin, sequenced in a study of identical twins listed by TCRdb under 2016. Receptors were amplified or captured by 5' RACE. Sequencing was performed on an Illumina HiSeq 2000. TCRdb reran the public reads through fastp at Q25 and MiXCR, keeping productive beta chains. All rows with the same CDR3 protein become a single entry with the most common DNA and genes. The sample table records a few hundred thousand distinct CDR3 sequences; about 8% of these occur just once. The ten largest clones take up 3% to 3.5% of the sample. These data also formed part of another study, on yellow fever vaccine responses in identical twins.

The sample was CD8+ T cells sorted from blood. Receptors were obtained from a woman between 18 and 29 years old in good health.

The chain links TRBV11-2 to TRBJ2-1; a possible D gene is TRBD1 (6 bases). Deletions cut 5 bases from V and 7 bases from J, with 6 bases between. In germline, CDR1 is SGHAT, CDR2 FQNNGV. The CDR3 is made up of 11 amino acids. CDR3 nucleotide sequence: TGTGCCAGCAGCACAGGGAATGAGCAGTTCTTC. Protein product: CASSTGNEQFF.

This clonotype has a handful of counts. The chain's CDR3 is CASNPGGSPYEQYF. CDR3 nucleotide sequence: TGTGCCAGCAACCCTGGCGGGAGCCCCTACGAGCAGTACTTC. The V and J genes are TRBV6-2 or TRBV6-3 and TRBJ2-7, with 7 bases identical to TRBD2. This CDR3 comprises 14 residues. Trimming removed 7 bases from V and 2 bases from J; junction bases left unmatched: 8. Looked up from germline, CDR1 is MNHEY and CDR2 is SVGEGT.

V usage is TRBV4-1 and J usage is TRBJ2-7, with a tentative D call TRBD1 (7 bases). The CDR3 contains 15 residues. With 2 bases removed from V and 3 bases from J, the gap between germline ends came to 14 bases. Germline V gives CDR1 MGHRA, CDR2 YSYEKL. The CDR3 sequence: CASSQNRGLIYEQYF. The CDR3 DNA follows: TGCGCCAGCAGCCAAAACAGGGGACTCATCTACGAGCAGTACTTC.

This clonotype has a handful of counts. This rearrangement joins TRBV12-3 or TRBV12-4 to TRBJ1-5; 9 bases are a match to TRBD1. This CDR3 is built from 16 residues. Unmatched junction bases numbered 4, after V lost 3 bases and J lost 1 base. The CDR3 region has the DNA TGTGCCAGCAGTTTGGGAGGACAGGGGAGCAATCAGCCCCAGCATTTT. Its protein product is CASSLGGQGSNQPQHF.

V usage is TRBV9 and J usage is TRBJ2-2; no definite D call. Germline V lookup: CDR1 SGDLS, CDR2 YYNGEE. The CDR3 length is 12 residues. V lost 4 bases, J lost 5 bases, and 6 bases lay in between. CDR3 residues: CASSILTGELFF. The CDR3 nucleotides are TGTGCCAGCAGCATCCTTACCGGGGAGCTGTTTTTT.

In its sample, this clonotype was seen a few times. The chain recombines TRBV12-3 or TRBV12-4 with TRBJ2-5; 7 bases map to TRBD1. The CDR3 is 14 amino acids. Trimming removed 6 bases from V and 5 bases from J; junction bases left unmatched: 9. CDR3: CASRTGLEGETQYF. Written as DNA, the CDR3 is TGTGCCAGCAGGACAGGGTTAGAGGGGGAGACCCAGTACTTC.

In this sample, this clonotype turned up a few times. CDR3 sequence: CASRQGISSYEQYF. As DNA, the CDR3 is TGTGCCAGCAGACAGGGGATATCATCCTACGAGCAGTACTTC. The chain combines TRBV27 with TRBJ2-7; 7 bases are a match to TRBD1. V gave up 6 bases and J gave up 1 base; unmatched junction bases: 6. The CDR3 runs 14 residues. Germline CDR1 MNHEY, CDR2 SMNVEV (reference sequence).

This clonotype occurred many times. V and J are TRBV7-9 and TRBJ2-7; D is tentatively TRBD1 or TRBD2 (5 bases each). This CDR3 contains 13 residues. CDR1 SEHNR and CDR2 FQNEAQ come from the germline V gene (reference sequence). V lost 11 bases and J 3 bases, leaving 17 bases between the germline ends. This chain's CDR3 is CASSPGGRYEQYF. The CDR3 bases are TGTGCCTCCTCTCCTGGGGGACGCTACGAGCAGTACTTC. Drawing the rest from reference TRBV7-9 and TRBJ2-7, the complete variable domain is DTGVSQNPRHKITKRGQNVTFRCDPISEHNRLYWYRQTLGQGPEFLTYFQNEAQLEKSRLLSDRFSAERPKGSFSTLEIQRTEQGDSAMYLCASSPGGRYEQYFGPGTRLTVT.

The rearrangement links TRBV7-9 to TRBJ2-1; D uncertain. The CDR3 runs 13 residues. Trimming shortened V by 5 bases and J by 5 bases, and 10 bases separated the two germline ends. From germline, CDR1 is SEHNR and CDR2 FQNEAQ (reference sequence). The CDR3 sequence is CASSPPPDNEQFF. The CDR3, as DNA: TGTGCCAGCAGCCCCCCCCCGGACAATGAGCAGTTCTTC.

The rearrangement joins TRBV24-1 to TRBJ2-2; TRBD1 aligns across 8 bases. V dropped 7 bases and J dropped 2; count of bases not matched to a gene: 5. CDR1 is KGHDR, CDR2 SFDVKD, per germline. The CDR3 has 15 amino acids. The CDR3 coding sequence is TGTGCCACCAGATCGGGACAGGAAAACACCGGGGAGCTGTTTTTT. Its translation is CATRSGQENTGELFF.

The rearrangement links TRBV9 to TRBJ1-2; no firm D call. Deletions cut 3 bases from V and 7 bases from J, with 4 bases between. The length of the CDR3 is 10 residues. Germline V CDR1 and CDR2: SGDLS, YYNGEE. CDR3 nucleotide sequence: TGTGCCAGCAGCGGACCTGGCTACACCTTC. Its protein product is CASSGPGYTF.

This clonotype was seen at least ten times. The J gene is TRBJ2-3, the V gene TRBV29-1; D remains unclear. Germline V gives CDR1 SQVTM, CDR2 ANQGSEA. The V and J ends lost 5 bases and 6 bases respectively, with 6 bases between them. The CDR3 contains 10 residues. CDR3 sequence: CSVLIDTQYF. CDR3 nucleotides: TGCAGCGTTCTAATTGATACGCAGTATTTT.

The genes are TRBV7-9 and TRBJ2-7; D gene ambiguous. The germline V and J ends were trimmed by 3 bases and 2 bases, with 11 bases remaining between them. Germline values: CDR1 SEHNR, CDR2 FQNEAQ (reference sequence). There are 14 residues in the CDR3. CDR3 sequence: CASSLNLEPYEQYF. The CDR3 region has the DNA TGTGCCAGCAGCTTGAACCTTGAACCCTACGAGCAGTACTTC.

This clonotype was observed many times. The chain joins TRBV7-6 to TRBJ2-2, with 7 bases fitting TRBD1. From germline, CDR1 is SGHVS and CDR2 FNYEAQ. The CDR3 consists of 16 residues. J lost 1 base, V lost 0 bases, and 2 bases had no gene match. CDR3 DNA: TGTGCCAGCAGCTTAGCCGGGACAGTGAACACCGGGGAGCTGTTTTTT. This codes for CASSLAGTVNTGELFF.

This clonotype has just a few counts. V gene TRBV4-1 combines with J gene TRBJ1-1; D is uncertain. V lost 1 base and J 7 bases, leaving 7 bases between the germline ends. Germline CDR1 and CDR2: MGHRA and YSYEKL. The length of the CDR3 is 12 residues. For the CDR3, the DNA is TGCGCCAGCAGCCAAGGCGTTAATGAAGCTTTCTTT. Protein sequence: CASSQGVNEAFF.

This clonotype appeared many times. The chain employs TRBV12-3 or TRBV12-4 and TRBJ2-1; D not certain. CDR3 length: 13 residues. V lost 6 bases and J lost 8, with 14 bases in between. The CDR3 protein is CASRSFHRDEQFF. The CDR3 DNA reads TGTGCCAGCAGATCCTTTCATAGGGATGAGCAGTTCTTC.